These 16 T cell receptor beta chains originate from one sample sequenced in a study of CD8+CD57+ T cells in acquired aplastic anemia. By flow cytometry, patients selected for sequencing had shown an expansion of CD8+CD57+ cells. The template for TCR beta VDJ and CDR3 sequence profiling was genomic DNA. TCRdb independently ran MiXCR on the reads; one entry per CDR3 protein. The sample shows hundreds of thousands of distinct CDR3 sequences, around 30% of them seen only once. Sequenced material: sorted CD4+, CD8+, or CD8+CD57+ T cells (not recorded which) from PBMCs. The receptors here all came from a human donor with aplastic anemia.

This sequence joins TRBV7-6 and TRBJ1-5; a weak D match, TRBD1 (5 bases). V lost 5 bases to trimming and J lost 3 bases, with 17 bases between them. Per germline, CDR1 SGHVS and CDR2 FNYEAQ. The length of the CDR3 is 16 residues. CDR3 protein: CASSLSRRGNNQPQHF. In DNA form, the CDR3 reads TGTGCCAGCAGCCTAAGCAGACGGGGGAACAATCAGCCCCAGCATTTT.

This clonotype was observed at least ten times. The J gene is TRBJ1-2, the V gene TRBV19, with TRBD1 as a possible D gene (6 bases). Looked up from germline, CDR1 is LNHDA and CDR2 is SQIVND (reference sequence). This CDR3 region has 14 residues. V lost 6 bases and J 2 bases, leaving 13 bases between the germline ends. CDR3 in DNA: TGTGCCAGTAGGAAAACAGGGACCAACTATGGCTACACCTTC. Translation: CASRKTGTNYGYTF.

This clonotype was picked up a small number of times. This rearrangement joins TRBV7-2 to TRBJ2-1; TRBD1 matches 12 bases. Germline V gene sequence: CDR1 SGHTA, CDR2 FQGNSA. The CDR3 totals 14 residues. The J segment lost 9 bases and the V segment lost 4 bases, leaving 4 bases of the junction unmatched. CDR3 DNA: TGTGCCAGCAGCTCGGGACAGGGGGCCAGTGAGCAGTTCTTC. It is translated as CASSSGQGASEQFF.

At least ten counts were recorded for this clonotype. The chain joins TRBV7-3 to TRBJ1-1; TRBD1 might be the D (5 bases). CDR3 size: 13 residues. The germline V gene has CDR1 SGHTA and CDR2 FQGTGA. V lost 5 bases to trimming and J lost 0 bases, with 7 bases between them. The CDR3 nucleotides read TGTGCCAGCAGCATACAGGTGAACACTGAAGCTTTCTTT. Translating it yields CASSIQVNTEAFF.

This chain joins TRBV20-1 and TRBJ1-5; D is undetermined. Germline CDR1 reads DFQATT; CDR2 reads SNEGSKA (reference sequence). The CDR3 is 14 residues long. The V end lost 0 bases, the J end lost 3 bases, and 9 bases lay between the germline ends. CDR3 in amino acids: CSARDRQYNQPQHF. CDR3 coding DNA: TGCAGTGCTAGAGATAGGCAGTACAATCAGCCCCAGCATTTT.

The CDR3 sequence: CASTPGSYGYTF. DNA of the CDR3: TGTGCCAGTACTCCTGGGAGCTATGGCTACACCTTC. This chain joins TRBV19 and TRBJ1-2; D unclear. Trimming shortened V by 7 bases and J by 4 bases, and 10 bases separated the two germline ends. There are 12 residues in the CDR3. Germline CDR1 and CDR2: LNHDA and SQIVND (reference sequence). Combining the CDR3 with reference TRBV19 and TRBJ1-2 gives the whole variable domain DGGITQSPKYLFRKEGQNVTLSCEQNLNHDAMYWYRQDPGQGLRLIYYSQIVNDFQKGDIAEGYSVSREKKESFPLTVTSAQKNPTAFYLCASTPGSYGYTFGSGTRLTVV.

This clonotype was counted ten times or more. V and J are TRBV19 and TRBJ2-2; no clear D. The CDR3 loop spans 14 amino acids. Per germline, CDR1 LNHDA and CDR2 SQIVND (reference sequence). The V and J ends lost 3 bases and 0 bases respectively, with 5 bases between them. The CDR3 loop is CASSILANTGELFF. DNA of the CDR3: TGTGCCAGTAGTATTTTGGCGAACACCGGGGAGCTGTTTTTT.

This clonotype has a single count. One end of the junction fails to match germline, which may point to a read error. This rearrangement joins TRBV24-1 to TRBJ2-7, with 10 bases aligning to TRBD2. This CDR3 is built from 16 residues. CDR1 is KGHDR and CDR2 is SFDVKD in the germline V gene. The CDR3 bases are TGTGCCACCAGTGATTTTACTAGCGGGGACTCCTACGAGCGGCACTTC. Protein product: CATSDFTSGDSYERHF.

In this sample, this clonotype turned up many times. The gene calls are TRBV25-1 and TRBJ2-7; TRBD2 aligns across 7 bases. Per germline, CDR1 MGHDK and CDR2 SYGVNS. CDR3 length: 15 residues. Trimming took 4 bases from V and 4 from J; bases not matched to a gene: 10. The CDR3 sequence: CASSARAGGGYEQYF. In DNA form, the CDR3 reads TGTGCCAGCAGTGCACGCGCTGGGGGGGGGTACGAGCAGTACTTC.

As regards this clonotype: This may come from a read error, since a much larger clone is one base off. CDR3 sequence: CASSPRDAAYTF. In DNA, the CDR3 is TGTGCCAGCAGCCCTCGGGACGCCGCCTACACCTTC. The chain links TRBV9 to TRBJ1-2, with TRBD1 as a possible D gene (5 bases). The ends were cut back, 4 bases at V and 10 bases at J, with 14 bases in the middle. CDR3 length equals 12 residues. Germline CDR1 and CDR2: SGDLS and YYNGEE.

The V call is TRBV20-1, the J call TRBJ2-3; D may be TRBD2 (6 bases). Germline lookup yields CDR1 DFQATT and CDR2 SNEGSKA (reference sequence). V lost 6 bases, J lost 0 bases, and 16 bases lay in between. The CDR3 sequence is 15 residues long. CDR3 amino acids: CSAETRRGSTDTQYF. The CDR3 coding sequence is TGCAGTGCAGAGACGCGGCGGGGCAGCACAGATACGCAGTATTTT.

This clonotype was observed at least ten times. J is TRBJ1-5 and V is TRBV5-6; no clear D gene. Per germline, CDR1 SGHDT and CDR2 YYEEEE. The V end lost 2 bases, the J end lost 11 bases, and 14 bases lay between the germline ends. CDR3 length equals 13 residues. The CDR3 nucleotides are TGTGCCAGCAGCTTCAACCTCGACACGGCCCAGCATTTT. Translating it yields CASSFNLDTAQHF.

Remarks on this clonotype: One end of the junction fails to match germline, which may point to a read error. CDR3 in amino acids: CASSTTGRAAFF. The CDR3 nucleotides read TGTGCCAGCAGTACTACAGGGAGGGCGGCTTTCTTT. This chain connects TRBV10-3 to TRBJ1-1; tentative D call: TRBD1 (6 bases). The CDR3 extends over 12 amino acids. CDR1 is ENHRY, CDR2 SYGVKD, per germline.

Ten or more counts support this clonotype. The DNA of the CDR3 is TGTGCCAGCAGCTTACCCAGGGCGATTCCTAATTCACCCCTCCACTTT. Amino acids: CASSLPRAIPNSPLHF. The chain couples TRBV7-2 to TRBJ1-6; possibly TRBD1 for D (5 bases). With 2 bases removed from V and 6 bases from J, the gap between germline ends came to 14 bases. From germline, CDR1 is SGHTA and CDR2 FQGNSA. The CDR3 is made up of 16 amino acids.

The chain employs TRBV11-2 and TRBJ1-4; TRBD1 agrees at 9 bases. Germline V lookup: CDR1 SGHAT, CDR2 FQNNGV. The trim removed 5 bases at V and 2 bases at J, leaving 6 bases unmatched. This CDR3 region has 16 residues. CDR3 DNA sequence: TGTGCCAGCAGCACCACAGGGGGCCGGACTAATGAAAAACTGTTTTTT. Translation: CASSTTGGRTNEKLFF. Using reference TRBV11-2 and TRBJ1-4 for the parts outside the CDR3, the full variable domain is EAGVAQSPRYKIIEKRQSVAFWCNPISGHATLYWYQQILGQGPKLLIQFQNNGVVDDSQLPKDRFSAERLKGVDSTLKIQPAKLEDSAVYLCASSTTGGRTNEKLFFGSGTQLSVL.

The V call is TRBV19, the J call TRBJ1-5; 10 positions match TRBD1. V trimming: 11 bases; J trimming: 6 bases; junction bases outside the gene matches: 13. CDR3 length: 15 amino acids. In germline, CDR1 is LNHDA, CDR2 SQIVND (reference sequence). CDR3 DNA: TGTGCCCGTAACTTTGGGACAGGGGTGGCTCAGCCCCAGCATTTT. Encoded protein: CARNFGTGVAQPQHF. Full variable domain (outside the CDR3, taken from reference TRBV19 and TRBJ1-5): DGGITQSPKYLFRKEGQNVTLSCEQNLNHDAMYWYRQDPGQGLRLIYYSQIVNDFQKGDIAEGYSVSREKKESFPLTVTSAQKNPTAFYLCARNFGTGVAQPQHFGDGTRLSIL.